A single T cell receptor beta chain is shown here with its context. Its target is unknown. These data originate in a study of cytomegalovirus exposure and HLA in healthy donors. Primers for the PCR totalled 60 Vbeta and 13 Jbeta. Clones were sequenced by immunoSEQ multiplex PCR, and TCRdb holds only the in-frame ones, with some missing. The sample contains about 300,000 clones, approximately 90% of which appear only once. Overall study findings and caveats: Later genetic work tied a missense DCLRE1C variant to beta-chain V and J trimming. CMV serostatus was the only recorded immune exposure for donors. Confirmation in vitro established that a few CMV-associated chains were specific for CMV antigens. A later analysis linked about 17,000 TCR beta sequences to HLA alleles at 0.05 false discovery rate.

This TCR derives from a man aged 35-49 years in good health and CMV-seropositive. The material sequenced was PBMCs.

The CDR3 region has the DNA TGTGCCAGCAGCGTCGTTTCGAACACTGAAGCTTTCTTT. It translates to CASSVVSNTEAFF. This rearrangement joins TRBV9 to TRBJ1-1; no reliable D call. Trimming removed 2 bases from V and 1 base from J, with 6 bases in between. Germline V CDR1 and CDR2: SGDLS, YYNGEE. CDR3 length: 13 residues.